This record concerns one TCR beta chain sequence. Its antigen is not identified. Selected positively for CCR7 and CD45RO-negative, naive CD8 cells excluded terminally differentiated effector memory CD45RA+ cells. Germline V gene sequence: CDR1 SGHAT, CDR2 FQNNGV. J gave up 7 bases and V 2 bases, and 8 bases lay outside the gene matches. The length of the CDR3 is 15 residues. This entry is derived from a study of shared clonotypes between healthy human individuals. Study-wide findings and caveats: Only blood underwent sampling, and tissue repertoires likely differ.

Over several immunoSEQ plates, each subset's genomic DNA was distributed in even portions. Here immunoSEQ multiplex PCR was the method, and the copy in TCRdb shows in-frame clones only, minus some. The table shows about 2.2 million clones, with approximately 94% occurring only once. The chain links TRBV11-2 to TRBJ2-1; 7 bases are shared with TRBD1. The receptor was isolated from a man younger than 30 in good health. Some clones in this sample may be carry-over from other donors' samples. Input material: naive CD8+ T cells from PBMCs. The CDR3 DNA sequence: TGTGCCAGCAGCTTAAATTGGGGGACAGCGAATGAGCAGTTCTTC. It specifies CASSLNWGTANEQFF.